This TCR beta chain was sequenced during a study of T cell responses to AZD1222 COVID-19 vaccine. Germline V CDR1 and CDR2: LNHDA, SQIVND (reference sequence). Deletions cut 5 bases from V and 2 bases from J, with 9 bases between. This CDR3 spans 13 amino acids. Using immunoSEQ multiplex PCR, the repertoire was profiled, and TCRdb retains in-frame clones only, with some absent. The data contain 90,000 to 150,000 clones, about nine tenths of them seen just once; the ten biggest clones take up roughly 2.7%. J is TRBJ1-2 and V is TRBV19; the D gene is possibly TRBD1 (5 bases). This sequence was found in an adult who received the AZD1222 COVID-19 vaccine. Sample: peripheral blood, taken 28 days after the second AZD1222 dose. The CDR3 sequence is CASSPPGNYGYTF. The CDR3 nucleotides read TGTGCCAGTAGTCCCCCAGGGAACTATGGCTACACCTTC. The complete variable domain, with remaining parts taken from reference TRBV19 and TRBJ1-2, reads DGGITQSPKYLFRKEGQNVTLSCEQNLNHDAMYWYRQDPGQGLRLIYYSQIVNDFQKGDIAEGYSVSREKKESFPLTVTSAQKNPTAFYLCASSPPGNYGYTFGSGTRLTVV.